Here is one T cell receptor (beta chain) with its context. This sample is part of a study of CD8+ T cells in alopecia areata. V lost 0 bases and J 3 bases, leaving 12 bases between the germline ends. CDR1 GTSNPN and CDR2 SVGIG come from the germline V gene (reference sequence). The CDR3 is 15 amino acids. Following RNA extraction, reverse transcription yielded cDNA that acted as the sequencing template. TCRdb's copy holds only in-frame clones and misses some; the assay was immunoSEQ multiplex PCR. The table shows roughly 97,000 clones, with 41% occurring only once. The chain has TRBV30 and TRBJ1-5; D not certain. This sequence was found in a human donor with alopecia areata. Sequencing used CD4+ T cells sorted from blood. Written as DNA, the CDR3 is TGTGCCTGGAGTGTTATTGGCAGAAACAATCAGCCCCAGCATTTT. It encodes CAWSVIGRNNQPQHF.